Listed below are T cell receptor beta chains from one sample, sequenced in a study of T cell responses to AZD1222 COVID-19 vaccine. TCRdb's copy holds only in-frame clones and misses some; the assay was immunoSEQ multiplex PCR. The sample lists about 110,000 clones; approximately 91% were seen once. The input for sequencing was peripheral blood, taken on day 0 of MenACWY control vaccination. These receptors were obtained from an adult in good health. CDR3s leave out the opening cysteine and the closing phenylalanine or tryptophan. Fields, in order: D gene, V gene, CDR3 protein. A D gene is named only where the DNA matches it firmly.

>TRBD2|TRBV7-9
ASQRGRLQETQY
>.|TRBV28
ASSRDQKGYT
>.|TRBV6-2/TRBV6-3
ASSPAAYGYT
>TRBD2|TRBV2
ASSGTSGASTDTQY
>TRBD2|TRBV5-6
ASSFYGGMYTYEQY
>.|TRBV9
ASSGDGFNEKLF
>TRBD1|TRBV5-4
ASSSDRGNQPQH
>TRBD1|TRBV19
ASKPGQGYNQPQH
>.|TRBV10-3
AIRGTGSDTGELF
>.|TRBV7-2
ATTRTEFLTAF
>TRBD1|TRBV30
AWSRGQGDYGYT
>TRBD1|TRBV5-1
ASSLQGVSGYT
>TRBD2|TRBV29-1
SVVASRDYSYEQY
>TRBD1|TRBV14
ASSPLGTGKTDTQY
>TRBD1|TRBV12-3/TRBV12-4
ASSQIQGSEQF
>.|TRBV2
ASTGMGNYGYT
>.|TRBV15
ATSRARGVAREQY
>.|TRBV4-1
ASSPDADPRNIQY
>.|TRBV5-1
ASSLGGSGNEQF
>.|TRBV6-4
ASSGGNTGELF
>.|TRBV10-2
ASGYRDTEAF
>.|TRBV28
ASKGVGMTDTQY
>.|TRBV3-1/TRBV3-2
ASSQDRGPYEQY
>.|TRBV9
ASSGPSGETQY
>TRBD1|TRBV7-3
ASSPQGNYGYT
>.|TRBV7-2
ASSGGEGARTEAF
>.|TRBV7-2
ASSLTSGPYNEQF
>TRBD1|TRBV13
ASSPGQGNEQF